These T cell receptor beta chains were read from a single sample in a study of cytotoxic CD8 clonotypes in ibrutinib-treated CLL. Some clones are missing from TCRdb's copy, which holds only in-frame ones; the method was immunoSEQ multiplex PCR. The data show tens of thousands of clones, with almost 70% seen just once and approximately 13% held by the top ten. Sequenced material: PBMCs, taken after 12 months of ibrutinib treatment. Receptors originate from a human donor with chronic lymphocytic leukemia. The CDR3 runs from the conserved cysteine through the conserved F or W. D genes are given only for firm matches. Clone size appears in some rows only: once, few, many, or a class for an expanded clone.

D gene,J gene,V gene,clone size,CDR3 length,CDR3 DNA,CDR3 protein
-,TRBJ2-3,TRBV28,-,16,TGTGCCAGCAGTTTACTCTCCGCGATGGGCACAGATACGCAGTATTTT,CASSLLSAMGTDTQYF
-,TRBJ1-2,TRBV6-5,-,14,TGTGCCTCCTGGGACCATGGCGCCCGAACGGGCTACACCTTC,CASWDHGARTGYTF
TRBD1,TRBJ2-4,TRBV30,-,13,TGTGCCTGGAGAGGGACAGCCACTATCCCTCAGTACTTC,CAWRGTATIPQYF
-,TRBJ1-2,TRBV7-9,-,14,TGTGCCAGCAGCTCAAGGAGCAGGCCCTATGGCTACACCTTC,CASSSRSRPYGYTF
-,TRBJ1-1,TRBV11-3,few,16,TGTGCCAGCAGCTCTACCTTTGACGGACTGAACACTGAAGCTTTCTTT,CASSSTFDGLNTEAFF
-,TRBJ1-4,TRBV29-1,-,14,TGCAGCGCCCTAGATGGAGGAAACAATGAAAAACTGTTTTTT,CSALDGGNNEKLFF
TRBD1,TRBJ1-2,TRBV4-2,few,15,TGTGCCAGCAGCCAAGACCCGGGACAGGACTATGGCTACACCTTC,CASSQDPGQDYGYTF
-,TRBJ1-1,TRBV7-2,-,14,TGTGCCAGCAGCCCTAGCGTTAAAGGAACTGAAGCTTTCTTT,CASSPSVKGTEAFF
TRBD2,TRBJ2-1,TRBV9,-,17,TGTGCCAGCAGCGTAGGTCCTAGCGGGAAATCCTACAATGAGCAGTTCTTC,CASSVGPSGKSYNEQFF
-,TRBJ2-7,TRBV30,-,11,TGTGCCTGGAAACGGACCTACGAGCAGTACTTC,CAWKRTYEQYF
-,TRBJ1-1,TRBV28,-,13,TGTGCCAGCAGTCGGGGAGGTGGCACTGAAGCTTTCTTT,CASSRGGGTEAFF
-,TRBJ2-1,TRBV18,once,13,TGTGCCAGCTCACCACCATCCTACAATGAGCAGTTCTTC,CASSPPSYNEQFF
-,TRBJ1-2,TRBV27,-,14,TGTGCCAGCAGTTTATCAGGGAACCCTATGAGCTACACCTTC,CASSLSGNPMSYTF
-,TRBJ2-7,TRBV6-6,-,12,TGTGCCAGCAGTAGACAGGCCTACGAGCAGTACTTC,CASSRQAYEQYF
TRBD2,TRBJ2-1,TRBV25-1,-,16,TGTGCCAGCAGTGATTCCGTAGCGGGAGTAAACAATGAGCAGTTCTTC,CASSDSVAGVNNEQFF
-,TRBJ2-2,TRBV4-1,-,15,TGCGCCAGCAGCCATGGTTCGATGAACACCGGGGAGCTGTTTTTT,CASSHGSMNTGELFF
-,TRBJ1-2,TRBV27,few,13,TGTGCCAGCAGCGCTCAGAGGGGACATGGCTACACCTTC,CASSAQRGHGYTF
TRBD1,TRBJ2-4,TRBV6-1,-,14,TGTGCCAGCAGTCCAGGGGGCGGGATTGACATTCAGTACTTC,CASSPGGGIDIQYF
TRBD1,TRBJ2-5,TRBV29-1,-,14,TGCAGCGTTGAAGTACAGGGGGCCCAAGAGACCCAGTACTTC,CSVEVQGAQETQYF
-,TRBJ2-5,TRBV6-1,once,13,TGTGCCAGCAGGTGGACGGCCCAAGAGACCCAGTACTTC,CASRWTAQETQYF
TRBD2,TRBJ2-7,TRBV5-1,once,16,TGCGCCAGCAGCTTCATGACTAGCGGGAGTGCCCACGAGCAGTACTTC,CASSFMTSGSAHEQYF
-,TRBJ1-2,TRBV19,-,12,TGTGCCAGTAGTCCGGGGGATCATGGCTACACCTTC,CASSPGDHGYTF
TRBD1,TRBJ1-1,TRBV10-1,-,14,TGCGCCAGCAAGTCAGGGGGCGAGAACACTGAAGCTTTCTTT,CASKSGGENTEAFF
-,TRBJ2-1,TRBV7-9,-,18,TGTGCCAGCAGCTCACGGGGGACGCCGGGAGAGAGGTACAATGAGCAGTTCTTC,CASSSRGTPGERYNEQFF
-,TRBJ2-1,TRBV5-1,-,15,TGCGCCAGCAGCTTACTAACAGGGACCTACAATGAGCAGTTCTTC,CASSLLTGTYNEQFF
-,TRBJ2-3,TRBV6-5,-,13,TGTGCCAGCAGACCCAGGATATCAGATACGCAGTATTTT,CASRPRISDTQYF